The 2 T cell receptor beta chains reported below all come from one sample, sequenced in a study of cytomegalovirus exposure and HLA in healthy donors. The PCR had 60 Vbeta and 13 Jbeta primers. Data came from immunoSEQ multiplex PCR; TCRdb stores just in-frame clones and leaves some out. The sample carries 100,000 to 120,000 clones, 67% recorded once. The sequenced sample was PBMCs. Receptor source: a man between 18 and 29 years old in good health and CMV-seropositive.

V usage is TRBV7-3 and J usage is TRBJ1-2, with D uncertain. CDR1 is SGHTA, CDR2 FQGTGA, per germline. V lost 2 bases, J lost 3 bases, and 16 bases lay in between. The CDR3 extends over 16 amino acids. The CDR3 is CASSLRERVDDYGYTF. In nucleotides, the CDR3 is TGTGCCAGCAGCTTACGCGAGAGGGTTGATGACTATGGCTACACCTTC. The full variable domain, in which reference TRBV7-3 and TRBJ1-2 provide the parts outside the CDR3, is GAGVSQTPSNKVTEKGKYVELRCDPISGHTALYWYRQSLGQGPEFLIYFQGTGAADDSGLPNDRFFAVRPEGSVSTLKIQRTERGDSAVYLCASSLRERVDDYGYTFGSGTRLTVV.

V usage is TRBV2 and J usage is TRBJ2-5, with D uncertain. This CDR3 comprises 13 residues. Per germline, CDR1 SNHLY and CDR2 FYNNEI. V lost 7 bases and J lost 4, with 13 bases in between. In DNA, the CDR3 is TGTGCCAGCATTTCCCAACCGGGAGAGACCCAGTACTTC. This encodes CASISQPGETQYF. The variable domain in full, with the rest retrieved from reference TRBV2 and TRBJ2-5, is EPEVTQTPSHQVTQMGQEVILRCVPISNHLYFYWYRQILGQKVEFLVSFYNNEISEKSEIFDDQFSVERPDGSNFTLKIRSTKLEDSAMYFCASISQPGETQYFGPGTRLLVL.